These 32 T cell receptor beta chains came from one sample sequenced in a study of graft-versus-host responses after intestinal transplantation. The repertoire was sequenced with immunoSEQ multiplex PCR; TCRdb's copy has only in-frame clones and lacks some. There are 77,000 or so clones in the sample; over 80% occur only once, and roughly 0.7% lies in the top ten. Sequenced here: PBMCs, sampled 98 days after intestinal transplantation. The receptors originated from a human patient who received an intestinal transplant, so some T cells may come from the graft donor.

This chain joins TRBV18 and TRBJ2-7, with a tentative D call TRBD2 (5 bases). Trimming removed 5 bases at V and 0 bases at J, with 14 bases between. The germline V gene encodes CDR1 KGHSH and CDR2 LQKENI. The CDR3 is made up of 15 amino acids. The CDR3 DNA is TGTGCCAGCTCATTGGGAGCATTGAGCTCCTACGAGCAGTACTTC. It encodes CASSLGALSSYEQYF.

This chain joins TRBV27 and TRBJ2-7; D call uncertain. Germline V gene data show CDR1 as MNHEY and CDR2 as SMNVEV (reference sequence). The CDR3 contains 14 residues. V was trimmed by 6 bases and J by 4 bases, leaving 16 bases between them. CDR3 sequence reads: CASRRDVLRYEQYF. The CDR3 bases are TGTGCCAGCAGAAGGGATGTTTTACGTTACGAGCAGTACTTC.

V usage is TRBV5-1 and J usage is TRBJ1-1; no clear D. There are 13 residues in the CDR3. Germline V CDR1 and CDR2: SGHRS, YFSETQ. V gave up 4 bases and J gave up 9 bases, with 16 bases separating them. The CDR3, as DNA: TGCGCCAGCAGCCCGCTCCCCAGGTTGCAAGCTTTCTTT. This translates into CASSPLPRLQAFF. The full variable domain, its missing parts supplied by reference TRBV5-1 and TRBJ1-1, is KAGVTQTPRYLIKTRGQQVTLSCSPISGHRSVSWYQQTPGQGLQFLFEYFSETQRNKGNFPGRFSGRQFSNSRSEMNVSTLELGDSALYLCASSPLPRLQAFFGQGTRLTVV.

This clone was detected only a few times. The rearrangement joins TRBV19 to TRBJ1-3; TRBD1 might be the D (6 bases). The CDR3 has 17 residues. Germline assignment: CDR1 LNHDA and CDR2 SQIVND (reference sequence). Trimming removed 3 bases from V and 0 bases from J, with 15 bases in between. The CDR3 loop is CASSMVQGPRSGNTIYF. CDR3 DNA: TGTGCCAGTAGTATGGTTCAGGGGCCCCGCTCTGGAAACACCATATATTTT. Drawing the rest from reference TRBV19 and TRBJ1-3, the complete variable domain is DGGITQSPKYLFRKEGQNVTLSCEQNLNHDAMYWYRQDPGQGLRLIYYSQIVNDFQKGDIAEGYSVSREKKESFPLTVTSAQKNPTAFYLCASSMVQGPRSGNTIYFGEGSWLTVV.

The rearrangement joins TRBV9 to TRBJ1-4; 7 nucleotides align to TRBD1. Trimming at V came to 0 bases and at J to 8 bases, leaving 4 bases not matched to a gene. In germline, CDR1 is SGDLS, CDR2 YYNGEE. CDR3 length: 14 amino acids. CDR3 residues: CASSVADRVEKLFF. CDR3 DNA: TGTGCCAGCAGCGTAGCTGACAGGGTGGAAAAACTGTTTTTT.

The genes are TRBV5-1 and TRBJ2-1; D unclear. V shed 6 bases and J shed 4 bases, with 14 bases lying between them. The CDR3 contains 14 residues. CDR1 and CDR2 (germline): SGHRS, YFSETQ. CDR3 sequence (DNA): TGCGCCAGCACCAGAGAGATGGGGTACAATGAGCAGTTCTTC. Amino acids: CASTREMGYNEQFF.

The chain couples TRBV28 to TRBJ1-2; tentatively, D is TRBD1 (5 bases). Trimming took 6 bases from V and 5 from J, leaving 19 bases between them. The CDR3 has 15 residues. From germline, CDR1 is MDHEN and CDR2 SYDVKM. Written as DNA, the CDR3 is TGTGCCAGCAGCTCTATGAGCGTGGGGCAATATGGCTACACCTTC. It translates to CASSSMSVGQYGYTF.

The chain couples TRBV27 to TRBJ2-2; D uncertain. The ends were cut back, 3 bases at V and 5 bases at J, with 10 bases in the middle. Per the germline V gene, CDR1 is MNHEY and CDR2 is SMNVEV (reference sequence). The CDR3 contains 14 residues. This chain's CDR3 is CASSLTGWTGELFF. The CDR3 nucleotides are TGTGCCAGCAGTTTGACCGGCTGGACCGGGGAGCTGTTTTTT.

CDR3 DNA: TGTGCCTGGACTAGCGGGATAGCAGATACGCAGTATTTT. It yields the protein CAWTSGIADTQYF. This sequence joins TRBV30 and TRBJ2-3, with 9 bases matching TRBD2. Germline lookup yields CDR1 GTSNPN and CDR2 SVGIG (reference sequence). The CDR3 sequence is 13 residues long. J gave up 4 bases and V 4 bases, and 3 bases lay outside the gene matches. Variable domain in full (rest from reference TRBV30 and TRBJ2-3): SQTIHQWPATLVQPVGSPLSLECTVEGTSNPNLYWYRQAAGRGLQLLFYSVGIGQISSEVPQNLSASRPQDRQFILSSKKLLLSDSGFYLCAWTSGIADTQYFGPGTRLTVL.

V gene TRBV25-1 combines with J gene TRBJ2-3, with TRBD2 identical over 7 bases. The CDR3 sequence is 13 residues long. Germline V gene sequence: CDR1 MGHDK, CDR2 SYGVNS. V was clipped by 5 bases and J by 5 bases; unmatched bases: 4. The CDR3 loop reads CASSPGLLDTQYF. CDR3 DNA sequence: TGTGCCAGCAGTCCGGGACTATTAGATACGCAGTATTTT.

The rearrangement links TRBV11-2 to TRBJ2-5; the D gene could be TRBD1 or TRBD2 (5 bases each). CDR1 and CDR2 from the germline V gene are SGHAT and FQNNGV. Deletions cut 6 bases from V and 1 base from J, with 15 bases between. The CDR3 covers 15 residues. The DNA of the CDR3 is TGTGCCAGCAGGGGGTCGGGACCCTCCCAAGAGACCCAGTACTTC. This translates into CASRGSGPSQETQYF. Full variable domain (rest looked up from reference TRBV11-2 and TRBJ2-5): EAGVAQSPRYKIIEKRQSVAFWCNPISGHATLYWYQQILGQGPKLLIQFQNNGVVDDSQLPKDRFSAERLKGVDSTLKIQPAKLEDSAVYLCASRGSGPSQETQYFGPGTRLLVL.

The chain combines TRBV6-5 with TRBJ2-3; 9 nucleotides match TRBD2. The germline CDR1 and CDR2 sequences are MNHEY and SVGAGI. With V trimmed by 5 bases and J by 2 bases, 2 bases remained unmatched. This CDR3 region has 14 residues. CDR3 DNA: TGTGCCAGCAGTAAGCGGGGGGACACAGATACGCAGTATTTT. Encoded protein: CASSKRGDTDTQYF.

This clone was seen only once. The chain combines TRBV4-1 with TRBJ2-1; D ambiguous. Germline V gives CDR1 MGHRA, CDR2 YSYEKL. CDR3 size: 12 residues. V dropped 4 bases and J dropped 5 bases, with 6 bases sitting between them. CDR3 residues: CASSRTNNEQFF. The CDR3 region has the DNA TGCGCCAGCAGCCGGACCAACAATGAGCAGTTCTTC.

The J gene is TRBJ2-7, the V gene TRBV11-2; D ambiguous. Between the trimmed V and J ends, which lost 0 bases and 4 bases, there was a span of 13 bases. The CDR3 totals 15 residues. Germline V gene data show CDR1 as SGHAT and CDR2 as FQNNGV. CDR3 nucleotide sequence: TGTGCCAGCAGCTTAGAAAACAGCTTACTTTACGAGCAGTACTTC. Its translation: CASSLENSLLYEQYF.

In this sample, this clone turned up once. Other DNA sequences in the same sample also yield this CDR3. This chain joins TRBV4-1 and TRBJ2-2; no definite D call. The CDR3 totals 14 residues. Trimming removed 2 bases from V and 6 bases from J, with 10 bases in between. Germline values: CDR1 MGHRA, CDR2 YSYEKL. CDR3 in amino acids: CASSQPPGSGELFF. DNA of the CDR3: TGCGCCAGCAGCCAACCCCCCGGATCCGGGGAGCTGTTTTTT.

The rearrangement uses TRBV7-5 and TRBJ1-5. TRBV7-5 is shown as a pseudogene. CDR3 length: 12 residues. The CDR3 sequence: CVRSLVGQPQHF. The CDR3 DNA reads as TGTGTCAGAAGCTTAGTTGGTCAGCCCCAGCATTTT.

The CDR3 bases are TGTGCCAGTAGTGAACAGGGTCGCACTGAAGCTTTCTTT. Translation gives CASSEQGRTEAFF. The rearrangement joins TRBV19 to TRBJ1-1; a weak D match, TRBD1 (6 bases). This CDR3 is built from 13 residues. V was clipped by 5 bases and J by 4 bases, with 11 bases between them. The germline V gene has CDR1 LNHDA and CDR2 SQIVND (reference sequence).

The chain joins TRBV6-5 to TRBJ2-7; D gene ambiguous. The V gene's germline CDR1 is MNHEY and CDR2 SVGAGI. Between the trimmed V and J ends, which lost 5 bases and 3 bases, there was a span of 11 bases. This CDR3 is 13 amino acids long. In nucleotides, the CDR3 is TGTGCCAGCAGTCCGGGCCTACTCTACGAGCAGTACTTC. Translating gives CASSPGLLYEQYF.

CDR3: CASSSDRDRSKAFF. In DNA, the CDR3 is TGTGCCAGCAGCTCTGACAGGGATAGGTCTAAAGCTTTCTTT. The V and J genes are TRBV5-4 and TRBJ1-1, with 7 bases fitting TRBD1. Germline-derived CDR1 and CDR2 are SGHNT and YYREEE (reference sequence). The CDR3 is 14 residues long. V dropped 3 bases and J dropped 9; count of bases not matched to a gene: 11.

This clone has only one observation. The chain has TRBV28 and TRBJ1-1; D unresolved. Deletions cut 1 base from V and 0 bases from J, with 6 bases between. Germline CDR1 reads MDHEN; CDR2 reads SYDVKM. The CDR3 sequence is 14 residues long. Here the CDR3 DNA reads TGTGCCAGCAGTTTATCGGGATTGAACACTGAAGCTTTCTTT. Translating gives CASSLSGLNTEAFF. Using reference TRBV28 and TRBJ1-1 for the parts outside the CDR3, the full variable domain is DVKVTQSSRYLVKRTGEKVFLECVQDMDHENMFWYRQDPGLGLRLIYFSYDVKMKEKGDIPEGYSVSREKKERFSLILESASTNQTSMYLCASSLSGLNTEAFFGQGTRLTVV.

The chain employs TRBV6-6 and TRBJ2-3, with a weak D call TRBD1 (6 bases). Germline CDR1 is MNHNY and CDR2 is SVGAGI (reference sequence). CDR3 size: 16 residues. The V end was cut by 6 bases, the J end by 3 bases, with 19 bases between. CDR3 in DNA: TGTGCCAGCAGCCGACCCCGGACAGAAGGTACAGATACGCAGTATTTT. Residues: CASSRPRTEGTDTQYF.

This clone appeared once. The gene calls are TRBV4-1 and TRBJ1-2, with TRBD1 identical over 7 bases. The J segment lost 4 bases and the V segment lost 0 bases, leaving 5 bases of the junction unmatched. There are 15 residues in the CDR3. The V gene's germline CDR1 is MGHRA and CDR2 YSYEKL. The CDR3, as DNA: TGCGCCAGCAGCCAAGAAGGGACAGTATCCTATGGCTACACCTTC. It is translated as CASSQEGTVSYGYTF.

The chain has TRBV7-8 and TRBJ1-5; 8 bases align to TRBD1. The CDR3 contains 18 residues. In germline, CDR1 is SGHVS, CDR2 FQNEAQ. The V gene end was trimmed by 5 bases and the J gene end by 6 bases; junction bases not matched to a gene: 18. Here the CDR3 reads CASSQTRTPGQEIQPQHF. CDR3 DNA sequence: TGTGCCAGCAGCCAGACACGAACCCCGGGACAGGAGATTCAGCCCCAGCATTTT. The full variable domain, with the rest looked up from reference TRBV7-8 and TRBJ1-5, is GAGVSQSPRYKVAKRGQDVALRCDPISGHVSLFWYQQALGQGPEFLTYFQNEAQLDKSGLPSDRFFAERPEGSVSTLKIQRTQQEDSAVYLCASSQTRTPGQEIQPQHFGDGTRLSIL.

CDR3 nucleotides: TGTGCCTGGAGTGTGTCCTTCTCCTACGAGCAGTACTTC. Protein product: CAWSVSFSYEQYF. The chain employs TRBV30 and TRBJ2-7; D uncertain. This CDR3 has 13 amino acids. Germline-derived CDR1 and CDR2 are GTSNPN and SVGIG (reference sequence). Deletions cut 0 bases from V and 0 bases from J, with 6 bases between.

V usage is TRBV29-1 and J usage is TRBJ1-1; 11 positions match TRBD1. The CDR3 consists of 13 residues. Germline V lookup: CDR1 SQVTM, CDR2 ANQGSEA. Germline trimming cut 7 bases from V and 3 bases from J; bases unmatched to any gene: 4. The CDR3: CSEWTGGYTEAFF. The CDR3 coding sequence is TGCAGCGAATGGACAGGGGGCTACACTGAAGCTTTCTTT.

This chain uses TRBV19 with TRBJ2-3; D is uncertain. CDR3 length: 14 residues. Trimming removed 3 bases from V and 1 base from J, with 8 bases in between. CDR1 is LNHDA and CDR2 is SQIVND in the germline V gene (reference sequence). DNA for the CDR3: TGTGCCAGTAGTATCCGCGCAGGCACAGATACGCAGTATTTT. Translating gives CASSIRAGTDTQYF. Using reference TRBV19 and TRBJ2-3 for the parts outside the CDR3, the full variable domain is DGGITQSPKYLFRKEGQNVTLSCEQNLNHDAMYWYRQDPGQGLRLIYYSQIVNDFQKGDIAEGYSVSREKKESFPLTVTSAQKNPTAFYLCASSIRAGTDTQYFGPGTRLTVL.

The chain employs TRBV6-1 and TRBJ2-1, with D perhaps TRBD1 or TRBD2 (5 bases each). From germline, CDR1 is MNHNS and CDR2 SASEGT. This CDR3 is 14 amino acids long. V lost 10 bases and J lost 5, with 18 bases in between. The CDR3 loop reads CATRGLHANNEQFF. CDR3 in DNA: TGTGCCACGAGGGGCCTACACGCCAACAATGAGCAGTTCTTC.

The rearrangement joins TRBV6-5 to TRBJ2-6; D is perhaps TRBD2 (5 bases). Germline lookup yields CDR1 MNHEY and CDR2 SVGAGI. Trimming removed 7 bases at V and 3 bases at J, with 13 bases between. CDR3 length: 15 residues. CDR3 in DNA: TGTGCCAGCACCCCTAGCTGGAGTGGGGCCAACGTCCTGACTTTC. Its protein is CASTPSWSGANVLTF.

The chain uses TRBV5-1 and TRBJ1-1, with TRBD1 matching over 7 bases. Trimming took 2 bases from V and 0 from J; bases not matched to a gene: 7. The CDR3 contains 16 residues. CDR1 is SGHRS, CDR2 YFSETQ, per germline. The CDR3, as DNA: TGCGCCAGCAGCTTAGGGACAGTTATTTTGAACACTGAAGCTTTCTTT. This sequence encodes CASSLGTVILNTEAFF.

The chain is built from TRBV5-1 and TRBJ1-1; D perhaps matches TRBD1 (5 bases). The V gene's germline CDR1 is SGHRS and CDR2 YFSETQ. Between the trimmed V and J ends, which lost 2 bases and 0 bases, there was a span of 8 bases. The CDR3 contains 14 residues. The CDR3 is CASSFWGMNTEAFF. In DNA, the CDR3 is TGCGCCAGCAGCTTTTGGGGGATGAACACTGAAGCTTTCTTT.

This clone was seen a single time. The genes are TRBV5-1 and TRBJ1-6; D is unclear. V lost 4 bases and J lost 3, with 8 bases in between. Germline CDR1 is SGHRS and CDR2 is YFSETQ. The CDR3 is made up of 14 amino acids. The CDR3 is CASSLDYYNSPLHF. The CDR3 region has the DNA TGCGCCAGCAGCCTGGATTACTATAATTCACCCCTCCACTTT.

The DNA for the CDR3 is TGTGCCAGCAGCCAAGATGACAGAGGGGACTACACCTTC. Its protein is CASSQDDRGDYTF. J is TRBJ1-2 and V is TRBV14; D perhaps matches TRBD1 (5 bases). Looked up from germline, CDR1 is SGHDN and CDR2 is FVKESK. This CDR3 is 13 amino acids long. Trimming took off 0 bases at V and 10 bases at J, with 12 bases between the two ends.